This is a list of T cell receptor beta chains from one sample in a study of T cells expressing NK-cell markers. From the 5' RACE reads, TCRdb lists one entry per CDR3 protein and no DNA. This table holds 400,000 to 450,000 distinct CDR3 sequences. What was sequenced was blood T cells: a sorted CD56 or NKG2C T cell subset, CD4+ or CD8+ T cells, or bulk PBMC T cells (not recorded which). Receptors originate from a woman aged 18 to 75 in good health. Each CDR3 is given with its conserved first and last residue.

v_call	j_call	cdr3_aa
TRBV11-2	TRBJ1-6	CASSWEGGTANSPLHF
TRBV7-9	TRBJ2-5	CASSLVSGETQYF
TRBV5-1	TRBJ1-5	CASSSYPGQGGFGDQPQHF
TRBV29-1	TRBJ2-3	CSVDGTADTQYF
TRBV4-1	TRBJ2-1	CASSQYRTPRDEQFF
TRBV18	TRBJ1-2	CASSPRDSVNYGYTF
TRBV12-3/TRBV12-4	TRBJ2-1	CASSLTESYNEQFF
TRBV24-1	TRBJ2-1	CATSGGEQSLLYNEQFF
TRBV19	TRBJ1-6	CASSISGWSSPLHF
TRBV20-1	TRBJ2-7	CSAPRTGSYEQYF
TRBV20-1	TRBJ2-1	CSAGARRGRSSGEQFF
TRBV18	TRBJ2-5	CASSPPSGYQETQYF
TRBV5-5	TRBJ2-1	CASSPMTGTGEQFF
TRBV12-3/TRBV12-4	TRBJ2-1	CASSLGPAGEQFF
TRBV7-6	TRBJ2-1	CASSLAAGGKTNEQFF
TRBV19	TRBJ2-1	CASRSEGREGRNEQFF
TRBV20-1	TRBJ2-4	CSARDAGGSWDIQYF